One and the same sample provided the 14 T cell receptor beta chains below, sequenced in a study of CD8 T cells in Susac syndrome. The authors reverse transcribed roughly 0.45 to 1 ug RNA with random hexamers. TCRdb redid the calling of the immunoSEQ multiplex PCR reads with MiXCR, one entry per CDR3 protein. The sample lists about 290,000 distinct CDR3 sequences; over 75% were seen once. Sequences were obtained from CD8+ T cells from PBMCs. These receptors all come from a human donor with multiple sclerosis.

The chain combines TRBV28 with TRBJ2-5, with D possibly TRBD2 on 5 matching bases. Germline loops: CDR1 MDHEN, CDR2 SYDVKM. The CDR3 covers 14 residues. V was cut by 6 bases and J by 5 bases, with 16 bases left in between. The chain's CDR3 is CASSPSEGGETQYF. In DNA form, the CDR3 reads TGTGCCAGCAGCCCCAGTGAGGGTGGGGAGACCCAGTACTTC.

The rearrangement links TRBV29-1 to TRBJ2-2, with 7 bases lining up with TRBD2. Germline CDR1 SQVTM, CDR2 ANQGSEA. The V gene end was trimmed by 7 bases and the J gene end by 2 bases; junction bases not matched to a gene: 7. The CDR3 spans 14 residues. The DNA of the CDR3 is TGCAGCGGCGGGGGTGAAGACAACACCGGGGAGCTGTTTTTT. Protein product: CSGGGEDNTGELFF.

This clonotype is a singleton in its sample. The chain is built from TRBV9 and TRBJ2-2, with D perhaps matching TRBD1 or TRBD2 (6 bases each). This CDR3 contains 17 residues. V lost 0 bases to trimming and J lost 3 bases, with 15 bases between them. Germline CDR1 is SGDLS and CDR2 is YYNGEE. CDR3: CASSVGSWGADTGELFF. The CDR3 nucleotides read TGTGCCAGCAGCGTAGGGTCTTGGGGGGCCGACACCGGGGAGCTGTTTTTT.

The gene calls are TRBV12-3 or TRBV12-4 and TRBJ1-5; D possibly corresponds to TRBD1 (5 bases). This CDR3 has 13 residues. Trimming removed 6 bases at V and 5 bases at J, with 11 bases between. CDR3 residues: CASRGERDQPQHF. As DNA, the CDR3 is TGTGCCAGCAGGGGGGAAAGAGATCAGCCCCAGCATTTT.

The chain couples TRBV19 to TRBJ2-7; 8 bases agree with TRBD1. V was pared by 3 bases and J by 3 bases, with 4 bases of the junction left unmatched. This CDR3 contains 14 residues. Germline V lookup: CDR1 LNHDA, CDR2 SQIVND (reference sequence). The chain's CDR3 is CASSIGTGGYEQYF. In nucleotides, the CDR3 is TGTGCCAGTAGTATTGGGACAGGAGGCTACGAGCAGTACTTC.

The chain recombines TRBV20-1 with TRBJ2-1; TRBD2 is a possible D gene (6 bases). CDR1 is DFQATT, CDR2 SNEGSKA, per germline (reference sequence). There are 13 residues in the CDR3. V was trimmed by 4 bases and J by 4 bases, leaving 11 bases between them. This CDR3 reads CSAIRRVYNEQFF. The CDR3 nucleotides read TGCAGTGCTATAAGGAGGGTTTACAATGAGCAGTTCTTC.

This clonotype was seen a handful of times. The germline gene is not matched at one end of the junction; a read error may be the cause. The chain couples TRBV12-3 or TRBV12-4 to TRBJ2-2; perhaps TRBD2 as D (5 bases). The CDR3 consists of 13 residues. The CDR3 sequence is CASLRRNTGELFF. In DNA form, the CDR3 reads TGTGCCAGCTTACGAAGGAACACCGGGGAGCTTTTTTTT.

The genes are TRBV30 and TRBJ2-7; D is unclear. Germline CDR1 GTSNPN, CDR2 SVGIG (reference sequence). The CDR3 has 13 amino acids. V was pared by 2 bases and J by 3 bases, with 11 bases between. The CDR3 region is CAWSSPDFYEQYF. The CDR3 nucleotides read TGTGCCTGGAGTTCCCCTGACTTCTACGAGCAGTACTTC.

The chain has TRBV14 and TRBJ2-1, with D unresolved. This CDR3 is 15 amino acids long. V was cut by 4 bases and J by 2 bases, with 12 bases left in between. CDR1 SGHDN and CDR2 FVKESK come from the germline V gene. The CDR3 DNA follows: TGTGCCAGCAGCCTAGAAAGATTGACCTACAATGAGCAGTTCTTC. Its translation is CASSLERLTYNEQFF.

The V and J genes are TRBV5-6 and TRBJ1-5, with 8 bases aligning to TRBD1. This CDR3 contains 16 residues. The V gene's germline CDR1 is SGHDT and CDR2 YYEEEE. J lost 3 bases, V lost 3 bases, and 8 bases had no gene match. CDR3 residues: CASSSSWTGSNQPQHF. As DNA, the CDR3 is TGTGCCAGCAGCTCTTCCTGGACAGGGTCCAATCAGCCCCAGCATTTT.

The rearrangement uses TRBV7-3 and TRBJ2-1; 9 bases map to TRBD1. The length of the CDR3 is 15 residues. J lost 5 bases, V lost 4 bases, and 6 bases had no gene match. Germline assignment: CDR1 SGHTA and CDR2 FQGTGA. DNA of the CDR3: TGTGCCAGCAGCTCCGGGGGACAGGGTAACAATGAGCAGTTCTTC. Its protein product is CASSSGGQGNNEQFF.

This clonotype was observed once. The rearrangement links TRBV24-1 to TRBJ2-1; D gene unclear. Trimming took off 5 bases at V and 6 bases at J, with 10 bases between the two ends. CDR1 and CDR2 (germline): KGHDR, SFDVKD. CDR3 length: 13 amino acids. This CDR3 reads CATSGDDGNEQFF. The CDR3 nucleotides are TGTGCCACCAGTGGCGACGATGGCAATGAGCAGTTCTTC.

The CDR3 protein is CASSEAPGGSDTQYF. The CDR3 DNA reads as TGTGCCAGCAGTGAAGCCCCGGGGGGCTCAGATACGCAGTATTTT. The genes are TRBV2 and TRBJ2-3, with D perhaps matching TRBD2 (7 bases). Deletions cut 0 bases from V and 4 bases from J, with 11 bases between. The germline V gene has CDR1 SNHLY and CDR2 FYNNEI. CDR3 length: 15 residues.

The chain combines TRBV7-6 with TRBJ2-2; 8 nucleotides align to TRBD1. This CDR3 contains 17 residues. Germline loops: CDR1 SGHVS, CDR2 FNYEAQ. Trimming at V came to 4 bases and at J to 0 bases, leaving 7 bases not matched to a gene. The CDR3 loop is CASSSGQGASNTGELFF. The CDR3 coding sequence is TGTGCCAGCAGCTCTGGCCAGGGGGCGTCGAACACCGGGGAGCTGTTTTTT.